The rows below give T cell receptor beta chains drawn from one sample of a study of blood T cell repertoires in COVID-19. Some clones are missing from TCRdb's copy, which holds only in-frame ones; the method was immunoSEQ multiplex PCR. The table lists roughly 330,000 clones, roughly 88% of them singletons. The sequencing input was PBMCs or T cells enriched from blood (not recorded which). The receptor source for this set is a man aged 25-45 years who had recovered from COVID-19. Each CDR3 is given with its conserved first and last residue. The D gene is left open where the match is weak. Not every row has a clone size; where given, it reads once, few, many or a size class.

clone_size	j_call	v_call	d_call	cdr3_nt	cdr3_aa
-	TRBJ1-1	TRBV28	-	TGTGCCAGCAGTTTAAGGAGGGGCTTAGGGAACACTGAAGCTTTCTTT	CASSLRRGLGNTEAFF
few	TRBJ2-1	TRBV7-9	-	TGTGCCAGCAGCTCGCTAAAGACAGGTTGGAATGAGCAGTTCTTC	CASSSLKTGWNEQFF
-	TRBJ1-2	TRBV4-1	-	TGCGCCAGCAGCCAGAACTGGGGCGCGAAGTATGGCTACACCTTC	CASSQNWGAKYGYTF
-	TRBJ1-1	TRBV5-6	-	TGTGCCAGCAGCTTGGTCCAGGGCGGCACTGAAGCTTTCTTT	CASSLVQGGTEAFF
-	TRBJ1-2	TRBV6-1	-	TGTGCCAGCAGTGAGTCCGGGGTCGATGGCTACACCTTC	CASSESGVDGYTF
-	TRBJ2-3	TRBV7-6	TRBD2	TGTGCCAGCAGCCGGGCCGCGGGGGGGCGTGCAGATACGCAGTATTTT	CASSRAAGGRADTQYF
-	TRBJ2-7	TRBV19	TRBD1	TGTGCCAGTAGTGTCACGACAGGGCTCACCTACGCCGAGCAGTACTTC	CASSVTTGLTYAEQYF
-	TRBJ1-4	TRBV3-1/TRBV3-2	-	TGTGCCAGCAGGCCGCGTAGGCAGGGTAGTGAAAAACTGTTTTTT	CASRPRRQGSEKLFF
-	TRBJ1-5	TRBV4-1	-	TGCGCCAGCAGCCAAGTCAGGTATCAGCCCCAGCATTTT	CASSQVRYQPQHF
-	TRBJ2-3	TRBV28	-	TGTGCCAGCGTCACTAGTATGACAGATACGCAGTATTTT	CASVTSMTDTQYF
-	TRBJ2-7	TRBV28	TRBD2	TGTGCCAGCAGTTTGGCCGGGACTAGCGGTTACGAGCAGTACTTC	CASSLAGTSGYEQYF
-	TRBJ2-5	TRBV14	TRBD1	TGTGCCAGCAGCCACTCTCCCGGGGCAGGGGGCGTGGAGACCCAGTACTTC	CASSHSPGAGGVETQYF
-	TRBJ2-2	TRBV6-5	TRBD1	TGTGCCATCCGGACAGGGGACACCGGGGAGCTGTTTTTT	CAIRTGDTGELFF
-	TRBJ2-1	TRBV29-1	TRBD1	TGCAGCGTTGTCGGACAGGGTAAGAGCAATGAGCAGTTCTTC	CSVVGQGKSNEQFF
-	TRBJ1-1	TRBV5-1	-	TGCGCCAGCAGAAACTCCGGGTCCCCCTCTGAAGCTTTCTTT	CASRNSGSPSEAFF
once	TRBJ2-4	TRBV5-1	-	TGCGCCAGCAGCTTGGTCCTAAACAGGGACCTAGCCAAAAACATTCAGTACTTC	CASSLVLNRDLAKNIQYF
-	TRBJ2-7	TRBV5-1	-	TGCGCCAGCAGCTTCACTACCGGGGAAGCCGAGCAGTACTTC	CASSFTTGEAEQYF
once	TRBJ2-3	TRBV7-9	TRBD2	TGTGCCAGCAGCTTAGGGGTAGCGGGGGGGCCGGTAGATACGCAGTATTTT	CASSLGVAGGPVDTQYF
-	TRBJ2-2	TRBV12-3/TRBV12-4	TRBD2	TGTGCCAGCAGCCCGGGAGGAACCGGGGAGCTGTTTTTT	CASSPGGTGELFF
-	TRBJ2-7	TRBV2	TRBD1	TGTGCCAGCAGTGTACTACAGGGGTACGAGCAGTACTTC	CASSVLQGYEQYF
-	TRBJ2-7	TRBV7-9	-	TGTGCCAGCAGCTTATCCGAGACCCTAGACTTC	CASSLSETLDF
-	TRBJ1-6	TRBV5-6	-	TGTGCCAGCAGCTTGCTCTCAGGGGATAATTCACCCCTCCACTTT	CASSLLSGDNSPLHF
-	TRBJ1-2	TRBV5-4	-	TGTGCCAGCAGCACGGACTCGTCAAGGGGCTACACCTTC	CASSTDSSRGYTF
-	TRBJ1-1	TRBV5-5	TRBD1	TGTGCCAGCAGCCGACAGGGCCTCATGAACACTGAAGCTTTCTTT	CASSRQGLMNTEAFF
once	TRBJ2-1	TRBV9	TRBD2	TGTGCCAGCAGCGTCACAAAGCGGGGGGGCCACAATGAGCAGTTCTTC	CASSVTKRGGHNEQFF
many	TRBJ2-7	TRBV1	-	TGCACCAGCAGCCAAGAGGCTAGCGGGGGGACTTACTCCTACGAGCAGTACTTC	CTSSQEASGGTYSYEQYF
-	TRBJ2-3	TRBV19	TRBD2	TGTGCCAGTAGTACTCGGACTAGCGGGGTCGCTAGCACAGATACGCAGTATTTT	CASSTRTSGVASTDTQYF
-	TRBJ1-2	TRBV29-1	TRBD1	TGCAGCGTTGTGGGGACAGGGGGGACTGCTAACTATGGCTACACCTTC	CSVVGTGGTANYGYTF
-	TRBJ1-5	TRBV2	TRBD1	TGTGCCAGCACCGGGACAGGGGGCGGCAATCAGCCCCAGCATTTT	CASTGTGGGNQPQHF
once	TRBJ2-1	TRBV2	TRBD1	TGTGCCAGCAGTGCAGGGGGAATAAACAATGAGCAGTTCTTC	CASSAGGINNEQFF
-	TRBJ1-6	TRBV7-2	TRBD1	TGTGCCAGCAGGCCGGCGGGACAGGGACTTGGCTCACCCCTCCACTTT	CASRPAGQGLGSPLHF
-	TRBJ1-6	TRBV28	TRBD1	TGTGCCAGCAGCCGACGACAGGGGTCACCCCTCCACTTT	CASSRRQGSPLHF
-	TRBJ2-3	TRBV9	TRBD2	TGTGCCAGCAGCGTACGGAGCGGGGGGGCCTCAACTGATACGCAGTATTTT	CASSVRSGGASTDTQYF
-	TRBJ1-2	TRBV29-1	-	TGCAGCGTTGGGCGGGTCGGCGGGGCCTCTAACTATGGCTACACCTTC	CSVGRVGGASNYGYTF
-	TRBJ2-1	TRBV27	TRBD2	TGTGCCAGCAGTTTAGGAAGCGGGGGGGCCAATGAGCAGTTCTTC	CASSLGSGGANEQFF
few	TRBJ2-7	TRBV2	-	TGTGCCAGCAGTGGGTACATAAACTACGAGCAGTACTTC	CASSGYINYEQYF
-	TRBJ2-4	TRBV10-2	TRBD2	TGCGCCAGCAGTGAGTCTTTAGCGGGGGGGCCTAGAAACATTCAGTACTTC	CASSESLAGGPRNIQYF
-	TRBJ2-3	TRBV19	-	TGTGCCAGTAGTATTGGGGGCGGAGGCACAGATACGCAGTATTTT	CASSIGGGGTDTQYF
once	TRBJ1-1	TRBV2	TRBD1	TGTGCCAGCAGTGAACGACAGGGATCGACCACTGAAGCTTTCTTT	CASSERQGSTTEAFF
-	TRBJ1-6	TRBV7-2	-	TGTGCCAGCAGCTTAGCGCCCAGAGCGAGCTCCTATAATTCACCCCTCCACTTT	CASSLAPRASSYNSPLHF
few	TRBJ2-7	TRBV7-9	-	TGTGCCAGCAGCTTAGCGATGGGGGGATCCTACGAGCAGTACTTC	CASSLAMGGSYEQYF
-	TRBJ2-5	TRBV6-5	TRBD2	TGTGCCAGCAAGACTAGCGTTACTCAAGAGACCCAGTACTTC	CASKTSVTQETQYF
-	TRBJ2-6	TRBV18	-	TGTGCCAGCTCACTCCCGGGACAACCCTCCGTCCTGACTTTC	CASSLPGQPSVLTF
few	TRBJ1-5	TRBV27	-	TGTGCCAGCAGTGCCTCACAGGGTTACCAGCCCCAGCATTTT	CASSASQGYQPQHF
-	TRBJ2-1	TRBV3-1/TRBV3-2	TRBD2	TGTGCCAGCAGCCAACTCTCGGCGGGGGGACAGTTCTTC	CASSQLSAGGQFF
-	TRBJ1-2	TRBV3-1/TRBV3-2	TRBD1	TGTGCCAGCAGCCCAAGCGGGCAGGGGGCGCGAGGCTATGGCTACACCTTC	CASSPSGQGARGYGYTF
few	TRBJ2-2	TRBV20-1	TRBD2	TGCAGTGCTAGTAGGCTAGCGGGGGCCTCCACGAACACCGGGGAGCTGTTTTTT	CSASRLAGASTNTGELFF
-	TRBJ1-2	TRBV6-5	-	TGTGCCAGCACCAGTTATAACTATGGCTACACCTTC	CASTSYNYGYTF
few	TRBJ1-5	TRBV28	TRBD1	TGTGCCAGCAGTGCCAGGACAGGGGCCCTGGGCAATCAGCCCCAGCATTTT	CASSARTGALGNQPQHF
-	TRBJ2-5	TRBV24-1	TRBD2	TGTGCCACCAGTGATTTACGGGGGGTAAGAGAGACCCAGTACTTC	CATSDLRGVRETQYF
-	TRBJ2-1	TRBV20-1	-	TGCAGTGCTACGGTTGAGCAGTTCTTC	CSATVEQFF
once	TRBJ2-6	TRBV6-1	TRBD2	TGTGCCAGCAGTGAACGGGGCGGGGGATCTGGGGCCAACGTCCTGACTTTC	CASSERGGGSGANVLTF